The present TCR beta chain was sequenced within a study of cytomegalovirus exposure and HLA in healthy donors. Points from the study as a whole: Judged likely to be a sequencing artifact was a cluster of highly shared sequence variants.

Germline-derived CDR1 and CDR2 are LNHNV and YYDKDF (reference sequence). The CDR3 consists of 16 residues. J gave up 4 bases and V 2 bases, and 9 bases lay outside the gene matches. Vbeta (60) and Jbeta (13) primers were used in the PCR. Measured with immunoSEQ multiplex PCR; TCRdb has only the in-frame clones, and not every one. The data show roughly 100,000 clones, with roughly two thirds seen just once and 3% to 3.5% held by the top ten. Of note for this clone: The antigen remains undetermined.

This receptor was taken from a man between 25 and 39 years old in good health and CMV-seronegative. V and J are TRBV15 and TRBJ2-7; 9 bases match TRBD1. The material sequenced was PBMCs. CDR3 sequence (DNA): TGTGCCACCAGCAGAAAAAGACCGGGACAGGGATACGAGCAGTACTTC. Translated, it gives CATSRKRPGQGYEQYF.